A selection of T cell receptor beta chains follows, all from one sample in a study of shared clonotypes between healthy human individuals. Generated by immunoSEQ multiplex PCR, the TCRdb table keeps only in-frame clones and is missing some. The sample lists millions of clones; 85% to 95% were seen once. The material sequenced was naive CD4+ T cells sorted from blood. These receptor sequences come from a man younger than 30 in good health. Each CDR3 is given with its conserved first and last residue. D genes are given only for firm matches. Not all rows give a size; the values are once, few, many and, for expanded clones, a class.

NA	NA	TRBJ2-7	TRBV7-9	TGTGCCAGCAGCTCCGAGGCGGGATTCTCCTACGAGCAGTACTTC	CASSSEAGFSYEQYF
NA	NA	TRBJ1-1	TRBV9	TGTGCCAGCAGCGTAGCCCCCCGAGGAGACTCTGAAGCTTTCTTT	CASSVAPRGDSEAFF
NA	NA	TRBJ1-1	TRBV6-5	TGTGCCAGCACCCAATTTGGGACGGGGAACACTGAAGCTTTCTTT	CASTQFGTGNTEAFF
NA	once	TRBJ1-2	TRBV30	TGTGCCTGGAGTGTAACGGGCTATGGCTACACCTTC	CAWSVTGYGYTF
NA	NA	TRBJ2-1	TRBV11-2	TGTGCCAGCAGCTTAGAGGTTGCTGTTGAGCAGTTCTTC	CASSLEVAVEQFF
TRBD1	NA	TRBJ1-2	TRBV30	TGTGCCTGGAGTGTGACAGGGAACTATGGCTACACCTTC	CAWSVTGNYGYTF
TRBD1	NA	TRBJ1-3	TRBV7-2	TGTGCCAGCAGCTTATGGGGACAGGGAACTGGAAACACCATATATTTT	CASSLWGQGTGNTIYF
NA	once	TRBJ1-5	TRBV7-8	TGTGCCAGCAGCTGGCGGGGGTTGGGTCAGCCCCAGCATTTT	CASSWRGLGQPQHF
NA	NA	TRBJ2-1	TRBV25-1	TGTGCCAGCAGTGAATATGGGGAAGGTGGCTTAATGTTCTTC	CASSEYGEGGLMFF
TRBD2	NA	TRBJ2-7	TRBV5-6	TGTGCCAGCAGCCGAGTAGCGGGAAGCTACGAGCAGTACTTC	CASSRVAGSYEQYF
TRBD2	NA	TRBJ2-4	TRBV5-4	TGTGCCAGCAGCTTAGCGGGGGGCGGGTCTGAAGCCAAAAACATTCAGTACTTC	CASSLAGGGSEAKNIQYF
NA	once	TRBJ2-7	TRBV10-3	TGTGCCAGCAGGTGGGACAAGGCCTACGAGCAGTACTTC	CASRWDKAYEQYF
TRBD2	NA	TRBJ2-5	TRBV6-4	TGTGCCAGCAGTGACTTGGGGGGACTAGAGAAGACCCAGTACTTC	CASSDLGGLEKTQYF
NA	once	TRBJ2-6	TRBV2	TGTGCCAGCAGTGAACAGGGCTCTGGGGCCAACGTCCTGACTTTC	CASSEQGSGANVLTF
TRBD1	NA	TRBJ2-5	TRBV9	TGTGCCAGCAGCCCTTGGACAGGGGGTGACGGAGAGACCCAGTACTTC	CASSPWTGGDGETQYF
NA	once	TRBJ2-3	TRBV4-2	TGTGCCAGCAGCCAAGGCTTGACGGGAAGAGGAACAGATACGCAGTATTTT	CASSQGLTGRGTDTQYF
NA	NA	TRBJ1-3	TRBV18	TGTGCCAGCTCACCGGACAGTGCTGGAAACACCATATATTTT	CASSPDSAGNTIYF
TRBD1	NA	TRBJ2-7	TRBV11-2	TGTGCCAGCAGCCTTGGACAGGGAACCTACGAGCAGTACTTC	CASSLGQGTYEQYF
TRBD1	NA	TRBJ1-1	TRBV5-1	TGCGCCAGCAGCAGGGGACAGGGAATAAACACTGAAGCTTTCTTT	CASSRGQGINTEAFF
NA	NA	TRBJ1-2	TRBV19	TGTGCCAGTAGTATAGGGGGTGGCTACACCTTC	CASSIGGGYTF
NA	NA	TRBJ1-5	TRBV28	TGTGCCAGCAGTTTAGGTGTTTTGGGCAATCAGCCCCAGCATTTT	CASSLGVLGNQPQHF
NA	once	TRBJ2-1	TRBV29-1	TGCAGCGTTGAGAGACAGGGAGGGTCCTACAATGAGCAGTTCTTC	CSVERQGGSYNEQFF
TRBD2	NA	TRBJ2-7	TRBV11-3	TGTGCCAGCAGCTTGACTAGCGGACCCTACGAGCAGTACTTC	CASSLTSGPYEQYF
TRBD1	NA	TRBJ2-7	TRBV6-1	TGTGCCAGCAGTGAAGCTTTGACAGGGCTAGCCTACGAGCAGTACTTC	CASSEALTGLAYEQYF
NA	NA	TRBJ1-1	TRBV5-1	TGCGCCAGCAGCTTGGACAGTGTGAACACTGAAGCTTTCTTT	CASSLDSVNTEAFF
NA	many	TRBJ1-1	TRBV7-2	TGTGCCAGCAGCCAAACAGGGTTTACTGAAGCTTTCTTT	CASSQTGFTEAFF
NA	NA	TRBJ1-6	TRBV5-8	TGTGCCAGCAGCTTGGGCAGTGCGAGCTCCTATAATTCACCCCTCCACTTT	CASSLGSASSYNSPLHF
NA	NA	TRBJ2-7	TRBV5-1	TGCGCCAGCAGCATGACAGTGGCCGTAGTCGAGCAGTACTTC	CASSMTVAVVEQYF
NA	NA	TRBJ1-5	TRBV28	TGTGCCAGCAGTCTAGGGCAGACAGCCGGAAGATTATATAGCAATCAGCCCCAGCATTTT	CASSLGQTAGRLYSNQPQHF
TRBD1	NA	TRBJ2-7	TRBV6-5	TGTGCCAGCAGCCTCCGGGACAGGGGGCTCTACGAGCAGTACTTC	CASSLRDRGLYEQYF
NA	NA	TRBJ2-3	TRBV6-1	TGTGCCAGCAGTGAGAGGTCCCAGGAGTATTTT	CASSERSQEYF
TRBD1	NA	TRBJ2-1	TRBV30	TGTGCCTGGAGTGCAACAGGGGTGAATGAGCAGTTCTTC	CAWSATGVNEQFF